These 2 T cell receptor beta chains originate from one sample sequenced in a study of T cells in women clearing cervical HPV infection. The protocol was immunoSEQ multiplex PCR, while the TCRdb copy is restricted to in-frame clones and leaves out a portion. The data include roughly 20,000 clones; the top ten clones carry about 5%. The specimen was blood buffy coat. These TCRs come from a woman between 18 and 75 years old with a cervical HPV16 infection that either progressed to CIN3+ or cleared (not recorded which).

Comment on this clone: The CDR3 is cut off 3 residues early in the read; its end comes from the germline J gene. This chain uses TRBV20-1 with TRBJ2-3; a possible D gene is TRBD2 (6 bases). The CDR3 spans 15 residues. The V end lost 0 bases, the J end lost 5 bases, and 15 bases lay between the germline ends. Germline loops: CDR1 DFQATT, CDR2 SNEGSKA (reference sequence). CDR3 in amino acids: CSARDSGGTGDTQYF. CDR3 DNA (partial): TGCAGTGCTAGAGATAGTGGGGGGACGGGAGATACG.

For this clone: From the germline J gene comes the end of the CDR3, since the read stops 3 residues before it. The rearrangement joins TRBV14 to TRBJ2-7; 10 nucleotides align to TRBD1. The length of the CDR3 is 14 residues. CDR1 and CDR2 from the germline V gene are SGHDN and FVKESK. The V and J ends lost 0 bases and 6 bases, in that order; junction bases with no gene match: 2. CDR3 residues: CASSQDGTGVEQYF. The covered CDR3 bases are TGTGCCAGCAGCCAAGACGGGACAGGGGTCGAG.